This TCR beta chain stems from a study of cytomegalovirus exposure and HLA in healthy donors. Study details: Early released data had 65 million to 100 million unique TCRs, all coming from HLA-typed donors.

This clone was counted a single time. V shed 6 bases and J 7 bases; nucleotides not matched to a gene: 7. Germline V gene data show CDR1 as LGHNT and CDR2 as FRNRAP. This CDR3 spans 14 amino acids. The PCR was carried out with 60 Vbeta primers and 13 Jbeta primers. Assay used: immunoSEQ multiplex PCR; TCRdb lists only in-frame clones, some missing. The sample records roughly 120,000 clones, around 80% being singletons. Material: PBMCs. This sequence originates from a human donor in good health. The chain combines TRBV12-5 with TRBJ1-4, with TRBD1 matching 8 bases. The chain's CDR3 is CASGSDRGGEKLFF. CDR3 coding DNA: TGTGCTAGTGGCTCAGACAGGGGTGGTGAAAAACTGTTTTTT.